This TCR beta chain was recovered during a study of cytomegalovirus exposure and HLA in healthy donors. Study results and caveats: In a later analysis, CMV-associated beta chains were mostly HLA-associated, it appeared. The authors later linked a missense DCLRE1C variant to TCR beta V- and J-gene trimming.

In its sample, this clone was seen once. Its specificity is unknown. The length of the CDR3 is 13 residues. The germline V gene has CDR1 GTSNPN and CDR2 SVGIG (reference sequence). The junction had 2 bases not matched to a gene; V was cut back by 2 bases and J by 4 bases. PCR used 60 Vbeta primers and 13 Jbeta primers. TCRdb's copy holds only in-frame clones and misses some; the assay was immunoSEQ multiplex PCR. The sample lists more than 95,000 clones, 78% occurring once. This TCR derives from a man younger than 40 in good health and CMV-seronegative. J is TRBJ1-5 and V is TRBV30; 7 bases agree with TRBD1. Sequencing input: PBMCs. CDR3 protein: CAWSLQGNQPQHF. CDR3 DNA: TGTGCCTGGAGTCTACAGGGGAATCAGCCCCAGCATTTT.